This TCR gamma chain is drawn from a study of γδ T cells in repeated Plasmodium falciparum infection. Study context: Over approximately 640 days, donors received four mosquito-bite P. falciparum NF54 infections. Samples were taken at baseline, before some infections, and 21 days after each.

This clone was observed at least ten times. The protein TCRdb lists belongs to a much larger clone and differs from this DNA's translation at residue 8, which points to a read error; the protein shown is made from the DNA. TCRdb re-called clones from the multiplex PCR reads via CATT. The table includes 11,000 to 15,000 gamma-chain clones, 1.5% to 2% detected once. The specimen sequenced was gamma-delta T cells from blood. The clonotype originates from a pool of human donors (malaria-infected and uninfected, not separated).

The CDR3 nucleotides are TGTGCCTTGTGGGTCCGGGTGGAGTTCAAGATATTT. Encoded protein: CALWVRVEFKIF. The chain joins TRGV9 to TRGJP1. Here the J gene came from matching the DNA to germline, since TCRdb omits it. Looked up from germline, CDR1 is GITISATS and CDR2 is ISYDGTV (reference sequence). V was pared by 5 bases and J by 13 bases, with 10 bases of the junction left unmatched. The length of the CDR3 is 12 residues.